The rows below give T cell receptor beta chains drawn from one sample of a study of shared clonotypes between healthy human individuals. TCRdb's table, derived via immunoSEQ multiplex PCR, lists solely in-frame clones and lacks some. The table shows 1.4 million to 1.5 million clones, with roughly 95% occurring only once. The sequenced sample was naive CD4+ T cells sorted from blood. These receptors all stem from a man aged 30-40 years in good health. CDR3s include the opening cysteine and the closing phenylalanine or tryptophan. D genes are given only for firm matches.

J | V | D | CDR3
TRBJ2-1 | TRBV6-1 | TRBD2 | CASSILAGGPDEQFF
TRBJ1-5 | TRBV5-6 | NA | CASSSTVDSHLNQPQHF
TRBJ1-5 | TRBV7-9 | NA | CASSLGRQEANQPQHF
TRBJ1-2 | TRBV7-9 | TRBD1 | CASSLGGAAGGIYGYTF
TRBJ2-7 | TRBV6-5 | NA | CASSYALGEQYF
TRBJ1-4 | TRBV2 | NA | CASSKGLANEKLFF
TRBJ2-7 | TRBV7-6 | TRBD2 | CASSRTSGGSYEQYF
TRBJ2-1 | TRBV5-1 | NA | CASSPGWMEREQFF
TRBJ1-1 | TRBV4-1 | NA | CASSQDIRYTEAFF
TRBJ1-5 | TRBV28 | NA | CASSFGGNQPQHF
TRBJ2-2 | TRBV7-2 | TRBD2 | CASSLMASGTNTGELFF
TRBJ2-7 | TRBV7-9 | TRBD2 | CASSLGLAGVYEQYF
TRBJ1-5 | TRBV19 | NA | CASKSLGELQPQHF
TRBJ2-1 | TRBV5-6 | NA | CASSLLSLDEQFF
TRBJ2-3 | TRBV5-1 | TRBD1 | CASSPRDRAEDTQYF
TRBJ2-7 | TRBV9 | NA | CASSPRGDNFYEQYF
TRBJ2-7 | TRBV6-1 | NA | CASILTVSSYEQYF
TRBJ2-2 | TRBV19 | TRBD1 | CASSVRGPNTGELFF
TRBJ2-2 | TRBV28 | TRBD1 | CASRPVAQGTGKLFF
TRBJ2-7 | TRBV5-4 | TRBD2 | CASSSKAGGPAEQYF
TRBJ1-5 | TRBV28 | NA | CASSFLGRNQPQHF
TRBJ2-5 | TRBV5-4 | NA | CASSLLASQETQYF
TRBJ1-1 | TRBV27 | NA | CASSLSTTAMTNTEAFF
TRBJ2-3 | TRBV7-9 | NA | CARSYGDTQYF
TRBJ2-1 | TRBV6-1 | TRBD1 | CASSEFGRGRVYNEQFF
TRBJ1-1 | TRBV4-1 | TRBD1 | CASRTAGQGSNTEAFF
TRBJ1-2 | TRBV7-9 | NA | CASSLSFPAPPGGYGYTF
TRBJ1-1 | TRBV5-4 | TRBD1 | CASSGANRGRTEAFF
TRBJ2-3 | TRBV7-9 | TRBD2 | CASSLVQLLAGGPDTQYF
TRBJ2-2 | TRBV5-6 | NA | CASSGRSNTGELFF
TRBJ2-2 | TRBV9 | TRBD2 | CASSEGLAGGSGPSELFF
TRBJ2-2 | TRBV27 | NA | CASSLLNTGELFF
TRBJ1-4 | TRBV5-1 | NA | CASSFEGRDEKLFF
TRBJ2-1 | TRBV7-3 | TRBD1 | CASSSTGTGNFEQFF
TRBJ1-5 | TRBV28 | NA | CASRPAPGGDQPQHF
TRBJ2-5 | TRBV27 | NA | CASSLSGQGLAFETQYF